The clone carrying this TCR beta chain has just one count. This specimen belongs to a study of shared clonotypes between healthy human individuals. The germline V and J ends were trimmed by 3 bases and 2 bases, with 22 bases remaining between them. In germline, CDR1 is LNHDA, CDR2 SQIVND (reference sequence). CDR3 size: 18 residues. The repertoire was sequenced with immunoSEQ multiplex PCR; TCRdb's copy has only in-frame clones and lacks some. The sample carries fewer than 200,000 clones, 85% to 95% recorded once. The sequenced sample consisted of naive CD4+ T cells sorted from blood. Subset: CD45RA+ positively selected. The V and J genes are TRBV19 and TRBJ1-1; maybe TRBD1 (6 bases). This TCR was recovered from a woman in her twenties or thirties in good health. CDR3 protein: CASSMGSTYRVHNTEAFF. The CDR3 DNA reads TGTGCCAGTAGTATGGGCTCCACCTACAGGGTTCACAACACTGAAGCTTTCTTT. Filled out from reference TRBV19 and TRBJ1-1, the complete variable domain reads DGGITQSPKYLFRKEGQNVTLSCEQNLNHDAMYWYRQDPGQGLRLIYYSQIVNDFQKGDIAEGYSVSREKKESFPLTVTSAQKNPTAFYLCASSMGSTYRVHNTEAFFGQGTRLTVV.